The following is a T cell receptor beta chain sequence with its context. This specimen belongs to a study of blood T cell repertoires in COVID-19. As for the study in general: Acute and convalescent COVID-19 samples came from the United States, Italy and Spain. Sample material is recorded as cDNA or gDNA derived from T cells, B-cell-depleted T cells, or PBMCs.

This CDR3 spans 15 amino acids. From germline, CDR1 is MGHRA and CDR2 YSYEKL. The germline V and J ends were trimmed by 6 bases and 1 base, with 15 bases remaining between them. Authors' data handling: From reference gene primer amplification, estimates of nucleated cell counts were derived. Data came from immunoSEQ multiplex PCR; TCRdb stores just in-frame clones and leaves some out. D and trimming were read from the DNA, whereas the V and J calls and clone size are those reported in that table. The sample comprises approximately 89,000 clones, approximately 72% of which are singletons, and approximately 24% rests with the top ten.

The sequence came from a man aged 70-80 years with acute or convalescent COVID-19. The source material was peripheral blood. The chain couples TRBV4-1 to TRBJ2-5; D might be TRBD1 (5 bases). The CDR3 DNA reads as TGCGCCAGCAGTTTCGAAGGGGATTTCCAAGAGACCCAGTACTTC. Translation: CASSFEGDFQETQYF.